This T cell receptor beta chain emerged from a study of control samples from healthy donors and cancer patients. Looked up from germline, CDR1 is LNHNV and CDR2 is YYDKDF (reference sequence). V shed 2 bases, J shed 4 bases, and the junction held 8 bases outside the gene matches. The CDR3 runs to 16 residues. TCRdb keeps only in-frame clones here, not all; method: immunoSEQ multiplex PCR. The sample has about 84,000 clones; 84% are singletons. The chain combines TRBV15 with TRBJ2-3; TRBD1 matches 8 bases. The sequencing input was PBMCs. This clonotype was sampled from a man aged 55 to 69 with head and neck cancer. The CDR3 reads CATSRLPTGEADTQYF. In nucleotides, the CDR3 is TGTGCCACCAGCAGACTCCCGACAGGGGAAGCAGATACGCAGTATTTT.